The 20 T cell receptor beta chains given below trace back to one sample, sequenced in a study of blood T cells in healthy people across ages. A second roughly 6 to 12 cycle PCR used barcoded and J-beta primers. TCRdb passed the 5' RACE reads through MiXCR, listing each CDR3 protein once. This sample yields roughly 830,000 distinct CDR3 sequences, of which around 62% are seen a single time; roughly a quarter belongs to the top ten. The specimen was blood. These receptors were taken from a man aged 25-40 years in good health.

This clonotype was detected once. V usage is TRBV9 and J usage is TRBJ2-4; 8 nucleotides line up with TRBD1. CDR3 size: 13 residues. Germline CDR1 is SGDLS and CDR2 is YYNGEE. Trimming at V came to 3 bases and at J to 13 bases, leaving 9 bases not matched to a gene. The chain's CDR3 is CASSGRTGYGQYF. The DNA for the CDR3 is TGTGCCAGCAGCGGGCGGACAGGGTACGGGCAGTACTTC.

In its sample, this clonotype was seen a few times. The gene calls are TRBV14 and TRBJ1-6, with D possibly matching TRBD1 (5 bases). Looked up from germline, CDR1 is SGHDN and CDR2 is FVKESK. Trimming removed 7 bases from V and 7 bases from J, with 11 bases in between. The CDR3 loop spans 13 amino acids. CDR3 protein: CASTGNLNSPLHF. For the CDR3, the DNA is TGTGCCAGCACAGGGAATCTCAATTCACCCCTCCACTTT.

V usage is TRBV20-1 and J usage is TRBJ2-6; D remains ambiguous. There are 14 residues in the CDR3. CDR1 and CDR2 from the germline V gene are DFQATT and SNEGSKA (reference sequence). Trimming left V 3 bases short and J 4 bases short, with 10 bases between. This CDR3 reads CSARLGGGANVLTF. The CDR3 DNA is TGCAGTGCTAGGCTGGGTGGCGGGGCCAACGTCCTGACTTTC.

The chain recombines TRBV6-5 with TRBJ1-6; no firm D call. The V end was cut by 11 bases, the J end by 4 bases, with 12 bases between. Germline lookup yields CDR1 MNHEY and CDR2 SVGAGI. This CDR3 region has 13 residues. CDR3 residues: CAARTAYNSPLHF. The CDR3 nucleotides are TGTGCCGCCCGTACGGCTTATAATTCACCCCTCCACTTT.

The rearrangement links TRBV6-4 to TRBJ1-2; 10 bases agree with TRBD1. J lost 2 bases, V lost 3 bases, and 3 bases had no gene match. Germline CDR1 is MRHNA and CDR2 is SNTAGT. The CDR3 loop spans 15 amino acids. The CDR3 nucleotides are TGTGCCAGCAGTGAAACGGGACAGGGGAACTATGGCTACACCTTC. Translating it yields CASSETGQGNYGYTF.

The chain recombines TRBV18 with TRBJ1-2, with D unresolved. This CDR3 comprises 16 residues. CDR1 is KGHSH, CDR2 LQKENI, per germline. Trimming took 4 bases from V and 3 from J, leaving 18 bases between them. In nucleotides, the CDR3 is TGTGCCAGCTCACTACAGACCCTCGACGGATACTATGGCTACACCTTC. Its protein is CASSLQTLDGYYGYTF.

The chain joins TRBV6-2 or TRBV6-3 to TRBJ1-5; TRBD1 is a possible D gene (6 bases). The germline gives CDR1 MNHEY, CDR2 SVGEGT. The V gene lost 6 bases and the J gene lost 0 bases, with 9 bases spanning the gap. The CDR3 is 14 amino acids. Here the CDR3 DNA reads TGTGCCAGCAGCAGGACAGCTAGCAATCAGCCCCAGCATTTT. It is translated as CASSRTASNQPQHF.

With regard to this clonotype: At one end the junction does not follow the germline gene, possibly because of a read error. V is TRBV4-3 and J is TRBJ2-7, with 8 bases aligning to TRBD1. Germline-derived CDR1 and CDR2 are LGHNA and YSLEER. The CDR3 totals 15 residues. The CDR3 protein is CASSQDQSGGYERYF. In nucleotides, the CDR3 is TGCGCCAGCAGCCAAGATCAGTCAGGGGGCTACGAGCGGTACTTC.

This clonotype was recorded a few times. This chain uses TRBV5-1 with TRBJ2-1, with 7 nucleotides matching TRBD1. V shed 4 bases, J shed 5 bases, and the junction held 9 bases outside the gene matches. CDR1 and CDR2 from the germline V gene are SGHRS and YFSETQ. The CDR3 length is 15 residues. The CDR3 bases are TGCGCCAGCAGCATGAGACAGGGTGCCGACAATGAGCAGTTCTTC. This gives the protein CASSMRQGADNEQFF.

This clonotype showed up just once. V usage is TRBV12-3 or TRBV12-4 and J usage is TRBJ2-3; 12 positions match TRBD2. There are 18 residues in the CDR3. J lost 4 bases, V lost 2 bases, and 10 bases had no gene match. Written as DNA, the CDR3 is TGTGCCAGCAGTTTATTCCAGACTAGCGGGGGTAAGGCAGATACGCAGTATTTT. This encodes CASSLFQTSGGKADTQYF.

This clonotype was counted ten times or more. The chain employs TRBV9 and TRBJ2-6, with D unclear. CDR3 length: 15 residues. CDR1 and CDR2 (germline): SGDLS, YYNGEE. Deletions cut 5 bases from V and 8 bases from J, with 17 bases between. The CDR3 protein is CASRGMAERTNVLTF. The CDR3, as DNA: TGTGCCAGCAGGGGGATGGCAGAGAGAACCAACGTCCTGACTTTC.

This chain joins TRBV7-9 and TRBJ2-5; TRBD1 matches at 8 bases. The end of the DNA is better explained by TRBJ2-7, so the J call may be wrong. From germline, CDR1 is SEHNR and CDR2 FQNEAQ (reference sequence). This CDR3 comprises 15 residues. The CDR3 loop reads CASSPDRDDPYEQYF. CDR3 bases: TGTGCCAGCTCCCCGGACAGGGACGACCCCTACGAGCAGTACTTC.

This clonotype has only one observation. The V call is TRBV9, the J call TRBJ2-3; 8 nucleotides line up with TRBD1. V trimming: 2 bases; J trimming: 11 bases; junction bases outside the gene matches: 7. The CDR3 has 13 amino acids. Germline values: CDR1 SGDLS, CDR2 YYNGEE. The CDR3 bases are TGTGCCAGCAGCGTCGGGACAGGCCGCGGGCAGTATTTT. This gives the protein CASSVGTGRGQYF.

The chain couples TRBV6-5 to TRBJ1-2; no clear D gene. In germline, CDR1 is MNHEY, CDR2 SVGAGI. The CDR3 is 13 amino acids. Deletions cut 5 bases from V and 3 bases from J, with 10 bases between. This CDR3 is CASSRTADYGYTF. CDR3 in DNA: TGTGCCAGCAGTAGGACGGCGGACTATGGCTACACCTTC.

The chain uses TRBV12-3 or TRBV12-4 and TRBJ2-5; possibly TRBD2 for D (6 bases). CDR3 length: 15 residues. Trimming stripped 6 bases from V and 0 bases from J, with 14 bases between. The CDR3 DNA sequence: TGTGCCAGCAGCCGGGACTTTGGGTACCAAGAGACCCAGTACTTC. Translated: CASSRDFGYQETQYF.

A single count supports this clonotype. The chain couples TRBV6-1 to TRBJ2-4, with 11 bases matching TRBD1. The J call could be wrong; TRBJ2-7 is a better fit for the DNA end. This CDR3 region has 14 residues. The germline CDR1 and CDR2 sequences are MNHNS and SASEGT. The DNA for the CDR3 is TGTGCCAGCAGTGAATTGGGACAGGGGGGCGAGCAGTACTTC. Translated, it gives CASSELGQGGEQYF.

V usage is TRBV4-3 and J usage is TRBJ2-7; D uncertain. This CDR3 comprises 12 residues. Germline CDR1 is LGHNA and CDR2 is YSLEER. The germline V and J ends were trimmed by 2 bases and 6 bases, with 8 bases remaining between them. The CDR3 DNA is TGCGCCAGCAGCCAAAATTGGGGCGAGCAGTACTTC. Translated: CASSQNWGEQYF.

This clonotype was seen once. One junction end disagrees with the germline gene, perhaps due to a read error. The J gene is TRBJ2-5, the V gene TRBV7-3, with no clear D. CDR1 and CDR2 (germline): SGHTA, FQGTGA. The CDR3 runs 13 residues. This CDR3 is CASSAPGSETPYF. As DNA, the CDR3 is TGTGCCAGCAGCGCCCCCGGTTCAGAGACCCCGTACTTC.

This clonotype appeared a few times. J is TRBJ2-7 and V is TRBV9, with D possibly TRBD1 on 5 matching bases. This CDR3 comprises 14 residues. Trimming left V 0 bases short and J 2 bases short, with 9 bases between. CDR1 and CDR2 (germline): SGDLS, YYNGEE. CDR3 region: CASSVGTSTYEQYF. CDR3 DNA sequence: TGTGCCAGCAGCGTAGGGACAAGCACCTACGAGCAGTACTTC.

This rearrangement joins TRBV7-2 to TRBJ2-3; D unresolved. The V end was cut by 0 bases, the J end by 0 bases, with 10 bases between. CDR3 length equals 16 residues. CDR1 is SGHTA, CDR2 FQGNSA, per germline. For the CDR3, the DNA is TGTGCCAGCAGCTTAGCCCCCTCCCATAGCACAGATACGCAGTATTTT. Translation gives CASSLAPSHSTDTQYF.